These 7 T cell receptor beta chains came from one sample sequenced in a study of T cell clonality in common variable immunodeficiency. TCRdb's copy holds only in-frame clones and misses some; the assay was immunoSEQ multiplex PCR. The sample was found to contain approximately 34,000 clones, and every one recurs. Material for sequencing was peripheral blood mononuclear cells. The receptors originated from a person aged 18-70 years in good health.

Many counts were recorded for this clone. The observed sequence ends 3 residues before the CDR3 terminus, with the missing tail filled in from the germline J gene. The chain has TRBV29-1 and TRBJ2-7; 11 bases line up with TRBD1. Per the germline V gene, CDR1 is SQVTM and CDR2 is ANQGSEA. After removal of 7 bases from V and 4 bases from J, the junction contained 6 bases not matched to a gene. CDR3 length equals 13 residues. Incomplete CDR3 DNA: TGCAGCGGCACCGGGACAGGGGGATACGAG. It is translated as CSGTGTGGYE. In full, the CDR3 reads CSGTGTGGYEQYF.

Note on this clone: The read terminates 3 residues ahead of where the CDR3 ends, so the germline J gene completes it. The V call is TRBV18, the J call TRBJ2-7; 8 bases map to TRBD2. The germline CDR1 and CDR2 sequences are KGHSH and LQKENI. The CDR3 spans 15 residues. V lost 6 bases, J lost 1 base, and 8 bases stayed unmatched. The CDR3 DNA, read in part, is TGTGCCAGCTCGCAACGACGGGGGGGATCCTACGAG. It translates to CASSQRRGGSYE. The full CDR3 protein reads CASSQRRGGSYEQYF.

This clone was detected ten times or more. The chain's CDR3 is CASSLATGGGRQAEAFF. CDR3 bases read: TGTGCCAGCAGCTTAGCGACGGGGGGGGGACGACAGGCTGAA. The chain uses TRBV7-2 and TRBJ1-1; D is perhaps TRBD1 (6 bases). The read ends 3 residues before the CDR3 terminus; that terminus is restored from the germline J gene. Germline assignment: CDR1 SGHTA and CDR2 FQGNSA. This CDR3 has 17 residues. V gave up 0 bases and J gave up 6 bases, with 20 bases separating them.

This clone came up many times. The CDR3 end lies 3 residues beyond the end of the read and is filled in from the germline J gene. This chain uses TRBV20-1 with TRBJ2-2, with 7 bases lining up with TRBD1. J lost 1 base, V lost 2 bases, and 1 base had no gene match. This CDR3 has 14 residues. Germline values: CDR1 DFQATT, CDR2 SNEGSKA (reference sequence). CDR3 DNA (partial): TGCAGTGCTAGACGGACAGGGAACACCGGGGAG. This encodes CSARRTGNTGE. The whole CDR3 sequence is CSARRTGNTGELFF.

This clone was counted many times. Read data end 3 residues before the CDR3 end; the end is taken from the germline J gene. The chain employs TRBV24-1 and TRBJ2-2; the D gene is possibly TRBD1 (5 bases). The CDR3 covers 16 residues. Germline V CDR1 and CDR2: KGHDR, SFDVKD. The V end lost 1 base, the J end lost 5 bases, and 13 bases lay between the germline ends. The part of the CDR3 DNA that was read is TGTGCCACCAGTGATTTAAGGGGTCTGGGGACCGGGGAG. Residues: CATSDLRGLGTGE. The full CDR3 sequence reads CATSDLRGLGTGELFF.

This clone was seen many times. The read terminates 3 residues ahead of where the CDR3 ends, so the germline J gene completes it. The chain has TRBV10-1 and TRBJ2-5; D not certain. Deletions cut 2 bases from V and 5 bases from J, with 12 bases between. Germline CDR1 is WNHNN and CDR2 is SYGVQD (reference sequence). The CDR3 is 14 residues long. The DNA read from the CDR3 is TGCGCCAGCAGTGAGACACCGGCCAGGGAGACC. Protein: CASSETPARET. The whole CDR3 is CASSETPARETQYF.

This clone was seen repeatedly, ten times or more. The CDR3 loop is CATSRENYVNEQFF. The sequenced part of the CDR3 DNA is TGTGCCACCAGCAGAGAGAACTACGTCAATGAG. This chain connects TRBV15 to TRBJ2-1; no clear D gene. Read data end 3 residues before the CDR3 end; the end is taken from the germline J gene. In germline, CDR1 is LNHNV, CDR2 YYDKDF (reference sequence). Deletions cut 0 bases from V and 6 bases from J, with 9 bases between. The CDR3 is made up of 14 amino acids.